This T cell receptor beta chain was observed in a study of blood T cell repertoires in COVID-19. About the research overall: T cells, B-cell-depleted T cells, or PBMCs provided the cDNA or gDNA that served as material.

Authors' data handling: Amplifying reference gene primers gave estimates of nucleated cell counts. Libraries were prepared by immunoSEQ multiplex PCR; TCRdb keeps only in-frame clonotypes and omits some of them. That table gives V, J and clone size, and the DNA gave D and trimming. The sample shows some 170,000 clones, about 86% of them seen only once. The germline gives CDR1 SGHAT, CDR2 FQNNGV. The J segment lost 3 bases and the V segment lost 5 bases, leaving 3 bases of the junction unmatched. This CDR3 has 14 amino acids. This clone occurred a few times. Sample: peripheral blood. The TCR was taken from a woman aged 80 or older with acute or convalescent COVID-19. This chain uses TRBV11-2 with TRBJ1-2; TRBD1 matches at 10 bases. Here the CDR3 reads CASSGTGVDYGYTF. The DNA for the CDR3 is TGTGCCAGCAGCGGGACAGGGGTCGACTATGGCTACACCTTC.